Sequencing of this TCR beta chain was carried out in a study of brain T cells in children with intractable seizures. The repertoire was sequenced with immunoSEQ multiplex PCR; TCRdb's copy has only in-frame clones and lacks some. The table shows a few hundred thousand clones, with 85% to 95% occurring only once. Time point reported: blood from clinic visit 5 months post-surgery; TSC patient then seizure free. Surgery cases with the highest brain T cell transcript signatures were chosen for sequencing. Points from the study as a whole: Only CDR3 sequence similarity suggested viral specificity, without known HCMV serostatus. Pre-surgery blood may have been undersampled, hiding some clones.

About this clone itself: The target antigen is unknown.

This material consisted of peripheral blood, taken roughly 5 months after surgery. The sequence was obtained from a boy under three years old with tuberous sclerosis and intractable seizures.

This chain's CDR3 is CSASRRETETQYF. Written as DNA, the CDR3 is TGCAGTGCTAGTAGGCGGGAGACTGAGACCCAGTACTTC. The chain couples TRBV20-1 to TRBJ2-5, with TRBD2 matching over 7 bases. The CDR3 extends over 13 amino acids. Trimming took 3 bases from V and 5 from J; bases not matched to a gene: 6. The V gene's germline CDR1 is DFQATT and CDR2 SNEGSKA (reference sequence).